One sample yielded the 30 T cell receptor beta chains listed below, sequenced in a study of shared clonotypes between healthy human individuals. TCRdb's copy holds only in-frame clones and misses some; the assay was immunoSEQ multiplex PCR. This table holds millions of clones, approximately 95% found once. The sequenced sample was naive CD4+ T cells from PBMCs. Regarding subset: CD45RA+ positively selected. The receptor source for this set is a young man in good health. Some clones in this sample may be carry-over from other donors' samples.

This clone was recorded only once. The genes are TRBV6-1 and TRBJ2-3; possible D gene TRBD2, 6 bases. V was cut by 3 bases and J by 4 bases, with 14 bases left in between. The CDR3 is made up of 15 amino acids. Germline V lookup: CDR1 MNHNS, CDR2 SASEGT. The CDR3 region is CASSDGGRFADTQYF. In DNA, the CDR3 is TGTGCCAGCAGTGATGGGGGGAGGTTCGCAGATACGCAGTATTTT.

The chain links TRBV5-4 to TRBJ2-3, with a weak D call TRBD2 (5 bases). The germline V gene has CDR1 SGHNT and CDR2 YYREEE (reference sequence). Trimming cost V 0 bases and J 0 bases, with 8 bases left between them. The length of the CDR3 is 15 residues. The CDR3 DNA reads as TGTGCCAGCAGCTTGGGACCGGGGAGCACAGATACGCAGTATTTT. Encoded protein: CASSLGPGSTDTQYF.

On this clone itself: Other DNA variants within this sample encode the same CDR3. This sequence joins TRBV5-1 and TRBJ2-7; no reliable D call. The germline V and J ends were trimmed by 0 bases and 3 bases, with 10 bases remaining between them. Germline CDR1 reads SGHRS; CDR2 reads YFSETQ. The CDR3 is 14 amino acids. CDR3 loop: CASSLEVSGYEQYF. CDR3 nucleotides: TGCGCCAGCAGCTTGGAAGTTTCCGGCTACGAGCAGTACTTC.

V is TRBV6-5 and J is TRBJ2-7; tentatively, D is TRBD2 (6 bases). From germline, CDR1 is MNHEY and CDR2 SVGAGI. V lost 1 base and J lost 5, with 15 bases in between. CDR3 size: 15 residues. The CDR3 here is CASSYWGTSRDEQYF. CDR3 nucleotides: TGTGCCAGCAGTTACTGGGGAACTAGCCGCGACGAGCAGTACTTC.

The chain carries TRBV28 and TRBJ2-7; D is ambiguous. V was clipped by 5 bases and J by 3 bases, with 14 bases between them. The CDR3 contains 14 residues. The germline gives CDR1 MDHEN, CDR2 SYDVKM. CDR3 residues: CASSTSQSLYEQYF. For the CDR3, the DNA is TGTGCCAGCAGTACATCACAGTCCCTCTACGAGCAGTACTTC. Drawing the rest from reference TRBV28 and TRBJ2-7, the complete variable domain is DVKVTQSSRYLVKRTGEKVFLECVQDMDHENMFWYRQDPGLGLRLIYFSYDVKMKEKGDIPEGYSVSREKKERFSLILESASTNQTSMYLCASSTSQSLYEQYFGPGTRLTVT.

The chain employs TRBV29-1 and TRBJ2-7; no firm D call. This CDR3 contains 13 residues. Trimming left V 4 bases short and J 4 bases short, with 14 bases between. CDR1 SQVTM and CDR2 ANQGSEA come from the germline V gene. CDR3 sequence reads: CSVATRVLYEQYF. CDR3 DNA sequence: TGCAGCGTTGCAACACGTGTTTTGTACGAGCAGTACTTC.

CDR3 DNA sequence: TGTGCCAGCAGCTTAGGGCCGACAGGGAGAAATCAGCCCCAGCATTTT. As protein: CASSLGPTGRNQPQHF. The chain links TRBV7-2 to TRBJ1-5, with 7 bases lining up with TRBD1. V was pared by 1 base and J by 4 bases, with 7 bases of the junction left unmatched. The CDR3 contains 16 residues. The germline CDR1 and CDR2 sequences are SGHTA and FQGNSA.

V usage is TRBV4-2 and J usage is TRBJ1-3, with a tentative D call TRBD1 (6 bases). In germline, CDR1 is LGHNA, CDR2 YNFKEQ. Trimming took off 2 bases at V and 2 bases at J, with 13 bases between the two ends. CDR3 length: 16 amino acids. CDR3 in DNA: TGTGCCAGCAGCCAACCCTGGACAGAGGCTGGAAACACCATATATTTT. Its protein product is CASSQPWTEAGNTIYF.

A single count supports this clone. This chain uses TRBV7-3 with TRBJ2-3; 10 bases are shared with TRBD2. V shed 6 bases and J 5 bases; nucleotides not matched to a gene: 11. The CDR3 sequence is 16 residues long. CDR1 SGHTA and CDR2 FQGTGA come from the germline V gene. CDR3 region: CASSSKREGRKDTQYF. Here the CDR3 DNA reads TGTGCCAGCAGTTCTAAGCGGGAGGGCCGAAAAGATACGCAGTATTTT.

The genes are TRBV5-1 and TRBJ2-5, with TRBD1 matching over 7 bases. Germline-derived CDR1 and CDR2 are SGHRS and YFSETQ. This CDR3 contains 16 residues. V lost 4 bases and J lost 3; bases outside the gene matches: 12. The CDR3 DNA reads as TGCGCCAGCAGCCCTCGGCAGGCAGGGGGAGAAGAGACCCAGTACTTC. It translates to CASSPRQAGGEETQYF.

This clone occurred a few times. This chain links TRBV6-6 with TRBJ2-2; unclear D gene. The V gene lost 6 bases and the J gene lost 2 bases, with 10 bases spanning the gap. The CDR3 runs to 14 residues. Germline CDR1 MNHNY, CDR2 SVGAGI (reference sequence). This CDR3 is CASSPGGNTGELFF. DNA for the CDR3: TGTGCCAGCAGCCCCGGTGGAAACACCGGGGAGCTGTTTTTT.

The chain couples TRBV28 to TRBJ2-7, with 9 bases identical to TRBD2. The CDR3 contains 15 residues. The V and J ends lost 5 bases and 4 bases, in that order; junction bases with no gene match: 9. Germline V lookup: CDR1 MDHEN, CDR2 SYDVKM. The CDR3 here is CASSRAGGRVYEQYF. DNA of the CDR3: TGTGCCAGCAGTCGCGCGGGGGGGAGGGTATACGAGCAGTACTTC.

A few counts support this clone. This chain connects TRBV30 to TRBJ2-2; 8 bases are shared with TRBD1. Germline V gene lookup returns CDR1 GTSNPN and CDR2 SVGIG (reference sequence). This CDR3 contains 15 residues. J was trimmed by 3 bases and V by 1 base; bases with no gene match: 4. The CDR3 loop is CAWSGGDRYTGELFF. The DNA for the CDR3 is TGTGCCTGGAGTGGAGGGGACAGGTACACCGGGGAGCTGTTTTTT.

The genes are TRBV7-9 and TRBJ2-2; D is ambiguous. Germline lookup yields CDR1 SEHNR and CDR2 FQNEAQ (reference sequence). V was cut by 7 bases and J by 5 bases, with 14 bases left in between. This CDR3 contains 14 residues. CDR3 nucleotide sequence: TGTGCCAGCACCTTCCCTTCCCGGACCGGGGAGCTGTTTTTT. Translation gives CASTFPSRTGELFF.

The chain is built from TRBV27 and TRBJ1-4; perhaps TRBD1 as D (5 bases). The CDR3 runs 13 residues. Trimming took 5 bases from V and 10 from J, leaving 14 bases between them. Germline CDR1 MNHEY, CDR2 SMNVEV (reference sequence). The CDR3 spells CASSTGGVRKLFF. In nucleotides, the CDR3 is TGTGCCAGCAGTACAGGTGGGGTGAGAAAACTGTTTTTT.

The chain employs TRBV4-2 and TRBJ2-7; 8 positions match TRBD2. There are 16 residues in the CDR3. CDR1 is LGHNA and CDR2 is YNFKEQ in the germline V gene. J lost 2 bases, V lost 3 bases, and 9 bases had no gene match. CDR3 DNA sequence: TGTGCCAGCAGCCAGCTGGGGCCTAGCGGGCCCTACGAGCAGTACTTC. The encoded protein is CASSQLGPSGPYEQYF.

The rearrangement uses TRBV5-1 and TRBJ2-1, with 7 bases aligning to TRBD2. Trimming cost V 4 bases and J 1 base; bases outside gene matches: 5. In germline, CDR1 is SGHRS, CDR2 YFSETQ. This CDR3 spans 15 amino acids. CDR3 nucleotides: TGCGCCAGCAGCCAAATAGCGGGTTCCTACAATGAGCAGTTCTTC. Translation: CASSQIAGSYNEQFF.

Regarding this clone: Other DNA sequences in the sample encode the same CDR3. The V call is TRBV20-1, the J call TRBJ2-1; D may be TRBD2 (6 bases). Germline V CDR1 and CDR2: DFQATT, SNEGSKA (reference sequence). The CDR3 loop spans 11 amino acids. V was clipped by 5 bases and J by 8 bases, with 10 bases between them. CDR3 protein: CSAGRRDEQFF. The CDR3 bases are TGCAGTGCTGGGAGGCGCGATGAGCAGTTCTTC.

The rearrangement uses TRBV7-8 and TRBJ2-6, with unresolved D. Per germline, CDR1 SGHVS and CDR2 FQNEAQ. V lost 3 bases and J lost 0, with 6 bases in between. CDR3 size: 15 residues. CDR3 nucleotides: TGTGCCAGCAGCTTGGTCACCTCTGGGGCCAACGTCCTGACTTTC. Translating it yields CASSLVTSGANVLTF.

V is TRBV6-4 and J is TRBJ1-2; 12 bases map to TRBD1. Germline assignment: CDR1 MRHNA and CDR2 SNTAGT. V shed 3 bases, J shed 5 bases, and the junction held 4 bases outside the gene matches. The CDR3 length is 15 residues. CDR3 sequence reads: CASSEEGQGAYGYTF. The CDR3 nucleotides read TGTGCCAGCAGTGAGGAGGGACAGGGGGCTTATGGCTACACCTTC.

This clone has a single count. The chain uses TRBV29-1 and TRBJ1-1; the match to TRBD1 covers 8 bases. Trimming at V came to 7 bases and at J to 4 bases, leaving 2 bases not matched to a gene. This CDR3 has 11 residues. Germline V gene data show CDR1 as SQVTM and CDR2 as ANQGSEA. CDR3 bases: TGCAGCGAAACAGGGGGCACTGAAGCTTTCTTT. Translating gives CSETGGTEAFF.

A few counts support this clone. The chain carries TRBV28 and TRBJ1-2; 7 nucleotides line up with TRBD1. The V gene's germline CDR1 is MDHEN and CDR2 SYDVKM. With V trimmed by 5 bases and J by 5 bases, 5 bases remained unmatched. This CDR3 region has 13 residues. The CDR3 spells CASSPPGQYGYTF. The CDR3 region has the DNA TGTGCCAGCAGTCCTCCGGGACAGTATGGCTACACCTTC.

The rearrangement uses TRBV6-1 and TRBJ1-1; D remains ambiguous. This CDR3 has 10 amino acids. Trimming left V 3 bases short and J 11 bases short, with 7 bases between. Looked up from germline, CDR1 is MNHNS and CDR2 is SASEGT. In DNA, the CDR3 is TGTGCCAGCAGTGAGTTGGCCGCTTTCTTT. It specifies CASSELAAFF.

The chain uses TRBV5-4 and TRBJ2-7; D might be TRBD1 or TRBD2, each matching 5 bases. Trimming pared 3 bases from V and 6 bases from J, leaving 10 bases between. The CDR3 is 12 residues long. Germline CDR1 and CDR2: SGHNT and YYREEE (reference sequence). CDR3 DNA: TGTGCCAGCAGCTCCCAGGGACCCGAGCAGTACTTC. Translation: CASSSQGPEQYF. Full variable domain (missing parts from reference TRBV5-4 and TRBJ2-7): ETGVTQSPTHLIKTRGQQVTLRCSSQSGHNTVSWYQQALGQGPQFIFQYYREEENGRGNFPPRFSGLQFPNYSSELNVNALELDDSALYLCASSSQGPEQYFGPGTRLTVT.

As concerns this clone: The sample has other DNA sequences that encode this CDR3 too. The chain joins TRBV5-1 to TRBJ2-1, with 8 positions matching TRBD2. V was clipped by 3 bases and J by 3 bases; unmatched bases: 8. The CDR3 totals 16 residues. CDR1 and CDR2 from the germline V gene are SGHRS and YFSETQ. Written as DNA, the CDR3 is TGCGCCAGCAGCTCCTCCGGGACTAGTGTCTACAATGAGCAGTTCTTC. Its translation is CASSSSGTSVYNEQFF.

Note on this clone: Other DNA sequences in this sample translate to the same CDR3. The chain joins TRBV5-8 to TRBJ1-5; perhaps TRBD1 as D (5 bases). This CDR3 comprises 16 residues. Trimming took off 2 bases at V and 0 bases at J, with 12 bases between the two ends. Per germline, CDR1 SGHTS and CDR2 YDEGEE. DNA of the CDR3: TGTGCCAGCAGCTTAGATCGGGGGGTTAGCAATCAGCCCCAGCATTTT. Protein sequence: CASSLDRGVSNQPQHF.

The rearrangement uses TRBV7-8 and TRBJ2-3; unclear D gene. Trimming pared 1 base from V and 5 bases from J, leaving 7 bases between. Per the germline V gene, CDR1 is SGHVS and CDR2 is FQNEAQ. The CDR3 spans 13 residues. CDR3 nucleotide sequence: TGTGCCAGCAGCTTAGTTTATGGAGATACGCAGTATTTT. It is translated as CASSLVYGDTQYF.

The chain uses TRBV5-1 and TRBJ1-3, with D possibly matching TRBD1 (5 bases). The CDR3 spans 14 residues. V lost 4 bases and J lost 1, with 9 bases in between. Germline-derived CDR1 and CDR2 are SGHRS and YFSETQ. CDR3 loop: CASSDQGSGNTIYF. CDR3 DNA: TGCGCCAGCAGCGATCAGGGTTCTGGAAACACCATATATTTT. The full variable domain, with the rest looked up from reference TRBV5-1 and TRBJ1-3, is KAGVTQTPRYLIKTRGQQVTLSCSPISGHRSVSWYQQTPGQGLQFLFEYFSETQRNKGNFPGRFSGRQFSNSRSEMNVSTLELGDSALYLCASSDQGSGNTIYFGEGSWLTVV.

In this sample, this clone turned up once. The rearrangement joins TRBV28 to TRBJ1-5; 8 bases map to TRBD1. With V trimmed by 10 bases and J by 5 bases, 28 bases remained unmatched. This CDR3 spans 20 amino acids. Germline values: CDR1 MDHEN, CDR2 SYDVKM. The CDR3 nucleotides read TGTGCCACCAAGCGGGGTCTTCTCAGGGAGGGGACAGGCCTGGATCAGCCCCAGCATTTT. It is translated as CATKRGLLREGTGLDQPQHF.

The V gene is TRBV5-1, the J gene TRBJ2-7; TRBD2 matches 8 bases. Germline CDR1 reads SGHRS; CDR2 reads YFSETQ. V gave up 0 bases and J gave up 3 bases; unmatched junction bases: 5. This CDR3 has 15 amino acids. The CDR3 sequence is CASSLVPAGVYEQYF. The CDR3 DNA sequence: TGCGCCAGCAGCTTGGTTCCAGCGGGAGTCTACGAGCAGTACTTC.